These 25 T cell receptor beta chains originate from one sample sequenced in a study of cytomegalovirus exposure and HLA in healthy donors. This PCR relied on a set of 60 Vbeta primers and 13 Jbeta primers. The protocol was immunoSEQ multiplex PCR, while the TCRdb copy is restricted to in-frame clones and leaves out a portion. The repertoire consists of under 200,000 clones, with about 82% occurring once and the leading ten covering about 0.82%. The sequenced sample was PBMCs. The receptor set was obtained from a young woman in good health and CMV-seronegative.

The chain recombines TRBV25-1 with TRBJ2-3; the match to TRBD2 covers 8 bases. Germline V gives CDR1 MGHDK, CDR2 SYGVNS. CDR3 length: 16 amino acids. The V gene end was trimmed by 2 bases and the J gene end by 2 bases; junction bases not matched to a gene: 6. CDR3 nucleotides: TGTGCCAGCAGTGAAAGGGGACTAGGGGTCACAGATACGCAGTATTTT. This codes for CASSERGLGVTDTQYF.

In DNA, the CDR3 is TGTGCCAGCAGTTCCGTGGTCAGGGGGTTCGACACTGAAGCTTTCTTT. Amino acids: CASSSVVRGFDTEAFF. This rearrangement joins TRBV28 to TRBJ1-1; 7 positions match TRBD1. With V trimmed by 4 bases and J by 3 bases, 11 bases remained unmatched. Per the germline V gene, CDR1 is MDHEN and CDR2 is SYDVKM. The CDR3 has 16 residues.

J is TRBJ2-1 and V is TRBV18; D remains ambiguous. CDR3 length: 13 amino acids. The germline V gene has CDR1 KGHSH and CDR2 LQKENI. V lost 4 bases and J 4 bases, leaving 8 bases between the germline ends. DNA of the CDR3: TGTGCCAGCTCACTCGTACGGTACAATGAGCAGTTCTTC. It encodes CASSLVRYNEQFF.

The chain employs TRBV9 and TRBJ2-5, with 8 bases aligning to TRBD2. Germline CDR1 is SGDLS and CDR2 is YYNGEE. Germline trimming cut 4 bases from V and 5 bases from J; bases unmatched to any gene: 10. This CDR3 has 15 residues. The CDR3 is CASSITSGLQETQYF. The CDR3 DNA sequence: TGTGCCAGCAGCATAACTAGCGGCCTCCAGGAGACCCAGTACTTC.

This chain joins TRBV15 and TRBJ2-1, with 8 bases that match TRBD1. The V gene end was trimmed by 2 bases and the J gene end by 5 bases; junction bases not matched to a gene: 8. Germline assignment: CDR1 LNHNV and CDR2 YYDKDF (reference sequence). CDR3 length: 16 amino acids. The CDR3 DNA is TGTGCCACCAGCAGAAAGAGGCAGGGGGCAAACAATGAGCAGTTCTTC. Its translation is CATSRKRQGANNEQFF.

The chain employs TRBV2 and TRBJ2-7; 8 bases are a match to TRBD1. The closer fit of TRBJ2-1 to the DNA end suggests the J call may be wrong. Germline V CDR1 and CDR2: SNHLY, FYNNEI. The CDR3 is 14 residues long. DNA for the CDR3: TGTGCCAGCAGTGAACGACAGGGGTACAATGAGCAGTTCTTC. Translated, it gives CASSERQGYNEQFF.

This clone was counted once. The CDR3 bases are TGTGCCAGTAGTGGACGCCTTAGCGGGAGCGGGTACGAGCAGTACTTC. Its translation is CASSGRLSGSGYEQYF. The chain is built from TRBV19 and TRBJ2-7, with 9 positions matching TRBD2. V trimming: 5 bases; J trimming: 4 bases; junction bases outside the gene matches: 12. The CDR3 extends over 16 amino acids. The germline gives CDR1 LNHDA, CDR2 SQIVND (reference sequence).

This chain connects TRBV5-1 to TRBJ2-5; D is perhaps TRBD2 (5 bases). Trimming removed 3 bases at V and 2 bases at J, with 17 bases between. CDR1 is SGHRS, CDR2 YFSETQ, per germline. The CDR3 is made up of 16 amino acids. This CDR3 is CASSYREGWAQETQYF. DNA for the CDR3: TGCGCCAGCAGCTACCGTGAGGGATGGGCACAAGAGACCCAGTACTTC.

The chain employs TRBV7-8 and TRBJ2-5; tentatively, D is TRBD1 (5 bases). The CDR3 spans 16 residues. Germline loops: CDR1 SGHVS, CDR2 FQNEAQ. Between the trimmed V and J ends, which lost 5 bases and 3 bases, there was a span of 19 bases. The CDR3 reads CASSRLRVGAKETQYF. The CDR3 DNA is TGTGCCAGCAGCCGATTGCGAGTAGGGGCTAAAGAGACCCAGTACTTC.

The chain couples TRBV30 to TRBJ2-1; D possibly corresponds to TRBD2 (7 bases). The CDR3 length is 14 residues. Germline values: CDR1 GTSNPN, CDR2 SVGIG (reference sequence). Trimming pared 0 bases from V and 8 bases from J, leaving 14 bases between. The CDR3 DNA reads as TGTGCCTGGAGTGTACGAGGGGAGGGGGATGAGCAGTTCTTC. The encoded protein is CAWSVRGEGDEQFF.

This clone was counted a few times. The rearrangement joins TRBV19 to TRBJ1-1, with D possibly being TRBD1 (5 bases). There are 13 residues in the CDR3. Germline V CDR1 and CDR2: LNHDA, SQIVND (reference sequence). V lost 7 bases and J 5 bases, leaving 14 bases between the germline ends. CDR3 in DNA: TGTGCCAGTAACGTCCAGGGAAGGACTGAAGCTTTCTTT. Protein product: CASNVQGRTEAFF.

This chain's CDR3 is CASSQTGVSQETQYF. CDR3 sequence (DNA): TGCGCCAGCAGCCAAACAGGAGTTTCCCAAGAGACCCAGTACTTC. The chain uses TRBV4-1 and TRBJ2-5, with D possibly TRBD1 on 5 matching bases. The germline V and J ends were trimmed by 2 bases and 1 base, with 11 bases remaining between them. In germline, CDR1 is MGHRA, CDR2 YSYEKL. This CDR3 contains 15 residues.

The rearrangement joins TRBV6-5 to TRBJ1-4; 9 bases map to TRBD1. This CDR3 is 16 amino acids long. Germline V gene data show CDR1 as MNHEY and CDR2 as SVGAGI. V was clipped by 0 bases and J by 10 bases; unmatched bases: 9. Written as DNA, the CDR3 is TGTGCCAGCAGTTACTCCCGACAGGGGGGAGGACGAAAACTGTTTTTT. Translating gives CASSYSRQGGGRKLFF.

V gene TRBV5-1 combines with J gene TRBJ2-7; 7 bases line up with TRBD1. Trimming cost V 1 base and J 6 bases; bases outside gene matches: 7. CDR1 is SGHRS and CDR2 is YFSETQ in the germline V gene. The CDR3 is 14 amino acids. In nucleotides, the CDR3 is TGCGCCAGCAGCTTGAGTGACAGGGCAGGCGAGCAGTACTTC. This translates into CASSLSDRAGEQYF.

The chain combines TRBV5-1 with TRBJ2-3; D possibly corresponds to TRBD1 (6 bases). The V gene's germline CDR1 is SGHRS and CDR2 YFSETQ. CDR3 length equals 14 residues. V gave up 4 bases and J gave up 7 bases, with 16 bases separating them. CDR3 amino acids: CASSVTGLVNTQYF. The CDR3 DNA follows: TGCGCCAGCAGCGTTACAGGGTTGGTCAATACGCAGTATTTT.

The gene calls are TRBV28 and TRBJ2-5; TRBD2 might be the D (5 bases). The CDR3 has 15 residues. The V end was cut by 6 bases, the J end by 1 base, with 15 bases between. Germline CDR1 is MDHEN and CDR2 is SYDVKM. Written as DNA, the CDR3 is TGTGCCAGCAGCCGACGACGCGGGCTCCAAGAGACCCAGTACTTC. It is translated as CASSRRRGLQETQYF.

Of note for this clone: Other DNA sequences in the sample encode the same CDR3. This chain joins TRBV6-5 and TRBJ2-7, with D possibly matching TRBD1 (5 bases). Germline V lookup: CDR1 MNHEY, CDR2 SVGAGI. The CDR3 contains 15 residues. The V gene lost 3 bases and the J gene lost 3 bases, with 15 bases spanning the gap. The CDR3 DNA reads as TGTGCCAGCAGTTATGGGGCAGAAACAGTCTACGAGCAGTACTTC. This translates into CASSYGAETVYEQYF.

V and J are TRBV6-5 and TRBJ2-3; a possible D gene is TRBD2 (6 bases). This CDR3 is built from 14 residues. V shed 2 bases and J shed 0 bases, with 6 bases lying between them. Germline V gene sequence: CDR1 MNHEY, CDR2 SVGAGI. The CDR3 protein is CASSYGGSTDTQYF. CDR3 nucleotides: TGTGCCAGCAGTTACGGGGGGAGCACAGATACGCAGTATTTT.

The V and J genes are TRBV5-8 and TRBJ1-5; 8 bases match TRBD1. CDR3 length: 15 residues. V lost 4 bases, J lost 7 bases, and 10 bases stayed unmatched. CDR1 is SGHTS and CDR2 is YDEGEE in the germline V gene. Here the CDR3 DNA reads TGTGCCAGCAGCGAGGACAGGGTTCACCCCCAGCCCCAGCATTTT. It yields the protein CASSEDRVHPQPQHF.

This clone was seen more than once but under ten times. This sequence joins TRBV2 and TRBJ2-1, with 8 bases that match TRBD1. Germline values: CDR1 SNHLY, CDR2 FYNNEI. The CDR3 has 15 residues. V was pared by 5 bases and J by 12 bases, with 15 bases of the junction left unmatched. CDR3 sequence reads: CASSPSQGAFRGQFF. The CDR3 DNA is TGTGCCAGCAGTCCCTCCCAGGGGGCCTTTCGTGGGCAGTTCTTC. The full variable domain, in which reference TRBV2 and TRBJ2-1 provide the parts outside the CDR3, is EPEVTQTPSHQVTQMGQEVILRCVPISNHLYFYWYRQILGQKVEFLVSFYNNEISEKSEIFDDQFSVERPDGSNFTLKIRSTKLEDSAMYFCASSPSQGAFRGQFFGPGTRLTVL.

The rearrangement links TRBV5-1 to TRBJ2-1; unclear D gene. Trimming left V 0 bases short and J 1 base short, with 8 bases between. Germline V lookup: CDR1 SGHRS, CDR2 YFSETQ. This CDR3 has 15 residues. Here the CDR3 DNA reads TGCGCCAGCAGCTTGGGCGTGAGTTCCTACAATGAGCAGTTCTTC. Residues: CASSLGVSSYNEQFF.

The rearrangement joins TRBV7-2 to TRBJ2-4, with 7 bases identical to TRBD1. Germline values: CDR1 SGHTA, CDR2 FQGNSA. Trimming took 5 bases from V and 0 from J; bases not matched to a gene: 4. The CDR3 runs to 15 residues. The CDR3 loop reads CASSQDREAKNIQYF. The CDR3 DNA follows: TGTGCCAGCAGCCAAGACAGGGAAGCCAAAAACATTCAGTACTTC.

V and J are TRBV7-8 and TRBJ2-5, with D perhaps matching TRBD2 (6 bases). CDR3 length: 15 residues. From germline, CDR1 is SGHVS and CDR2 FQNEAQ. V was cut by 8 bases and J by 2 bases, with 18 bases left in between. In nucleotides, the CDR3 is TGTGCCAGCCTGGGGGGAAGGGCAGAACAAGAGACCCAGTACTTC. This translates into CASLGGRAEQETQYF.

The J gene is TRBJ2-6, the V gene TRBV28; D is uncertain. V gave up 4 bases and J gave up 4 bases, with 8 bases separating them. This CDR3 has 14 residues. Per the germline V gene, CDR1 is MDHEN and CDR2 is SYDVKM. The CDR3 bases are TGTGCCAGCAGTTCGACGAGGGGGGCCAACGTCCTGACTTTC. Residues: CASSSTRGANVLTF.

The chain employs TRBV7-2 and TRBJ2-3, with 7 positions matching TRBD1. Germline trimming cut 5 bases from V and 4 bases from J; bases unmatched to any gene: 9. The CDR3 spans 15 residues. CDR1 is SGHTA, CDR2 FQGNSA, per germline. CDR3 DNA: TGTGCCAGCAGCCAAAACCCAACAGGGGCAGATACGCAGTATTTT. This sequence encodes CASSQNPTGADTQYF.